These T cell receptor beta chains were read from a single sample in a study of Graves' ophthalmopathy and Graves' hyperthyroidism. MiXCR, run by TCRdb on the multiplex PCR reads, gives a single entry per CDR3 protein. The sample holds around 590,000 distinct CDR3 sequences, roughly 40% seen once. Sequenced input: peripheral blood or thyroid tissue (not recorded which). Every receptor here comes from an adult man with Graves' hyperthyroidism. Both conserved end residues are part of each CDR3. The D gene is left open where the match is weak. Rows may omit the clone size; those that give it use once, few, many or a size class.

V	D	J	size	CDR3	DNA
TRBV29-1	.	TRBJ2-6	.	CSVGDGSGANVLTF	TGCAGCGTTGGGGACGGCTCTGGGGCCAACGTCCTGACTTTC
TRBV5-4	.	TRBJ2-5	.	CASSARTSYQETQYF	TGTGCCAGCAGCGCCCGTACTAGCTACCAAGAGACCCAGTACTTC
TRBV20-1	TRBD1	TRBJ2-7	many	CSATKTGGFYEQYF	TGCAGTGCTACGAAGACAGGGGGCTTCTACGAGCAGTACTTC
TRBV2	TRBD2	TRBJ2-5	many	CASKKLAGVGETQYF	TGTGCCAGCAAAAAACTAGCGGGAGTCGGAGAGACCCAGTACTTC
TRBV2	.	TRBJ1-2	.	CASSSGGPQIFDGYTF	TGTGCCAGCTCGTCGGGGGGGCCGCAAATATTCGATGGCTACACCTTC
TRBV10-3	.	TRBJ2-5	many	CAISSPPGQETQYF	TGTGCCATCAGCTCGCCTCCCGGCCAAGAGACCCAGTACTTC
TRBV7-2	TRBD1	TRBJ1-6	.	CASSFRDRGRNSPLHF	TGTGCCAGCAGCTTCCGGGACAGGGGACGAAATTCACCCCTCCACTTT
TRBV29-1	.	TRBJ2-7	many	CSVEGQSAYEQYF	TGCAGCGTTGAAGGGCAATCGGCCTACGAGCAGTACTTC
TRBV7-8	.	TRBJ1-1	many	CASSLVWQLNTEAFF	TGTGCCAGCAGCTTAGTTTGGCAGCTGAACACTGAAGCTTTCTTT
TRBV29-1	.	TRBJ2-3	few	CSVRRWADTQYF	TGCAGCGTTCGTCGGTGGGCAGATACGCAGTATTTT